A single sample is the source of the 17 T cell receptor beta chains below, sequenced in a study of blood T cell repertoires in COVID-19. The data were produced by immunoSEQ multiplex PCR, yet TCRdb's version contains in-frame clones alone and is incomplete. Found here are 80,000 to 100,000 clones, less than 85% of them singletons; the top ten hold about a tenth. The sequenced material came from peripheral blood. The receptors come from a man aged 70 or older with active or convalescent COVID-19.

The chain links TRBV19 to TRBJ2-7, with TRBD1 as a possible D gene (6 bases). In germline, CDR1 is LNHDA, CDR2 SQIVND (reference sequence). The CDR3 consists of 14 residues. The V gene lost 8 bases and the J gene lost 2 bases, with 16 bases spanning the gap. The CDR3 sequence: CASATGTPTYEQYF. CDR3 coding DNA: TGTGCCAGTGCTACCGGGACACCTACCTACGAGCAGTACTTC. The variable domain in full, with the rest retrieved from reference TRBV19 and TRBJ2-7, is DGGITQSPKYLFRKEGQNVTLSCEQNLNHDAMYWYRQDPGQGLRLIYYSQIVNDFQKGDIAEGYSVSREKKESFPLTVTSAQKNPTAFYLCASATGTPTYEQYFGPGTRLTVT.

This chain joins TRBV3-1 (or the pseudogene TRBV3-2) and TRBJ1-2; D is unresolved. Germline CDR1 and CDR2: LGHDT and YNNKEL (reference sequence). CDR3 length: 13 residues. V was shortened by 6 bases and J by 4 bases, with 12 bases between the two germline ends. CDR3 nucleotides: TGTGCCAGCAGTCCCCTGGGCAGCTATGGCTACACCTTC. Encoded protein: CASSPLGSYGYTF.

This rearrangement joins TRBV6-1 to TRBJ2-7; a weak D match, TRBD2 (5 bases). V lost 6 bases and J lost 6, with 21 bases in between. This CDR3 is 15 amino acids long. Germline V gives CDR1 MNHNS, CDR2 SASEGT. The CDR3 region has the DNA TGTGCCAGCAGGGCCCTTGAGACTACAGCCTCCGAGCAGTACTTC. This encodes CASRALETTASEQYF.

The gene calls are TRBV21-1 and TRBJ1-5. TRBV21-1 is a recognized pseudogene. This CDR3 contains 12 residues. The chain's CDR3 is CASSIPRQPQHF. CDR3 sequence (DNA): TGTGCCAGCAGCATCCCTCGTCAGCCCCAGCATTTT.

CDR3 in DNA: TGTGCCAGCAGTGAGAGAGGGAGGGAAAAACTGTTTTTT. Residues: CASSERGREKLFF. This chain links TRBV2 with TRBJ1-4, with D uncertain. Trimming removed 3 bases at V and 8 bases at J, with 10 bases between. This CDR3 region has 13 residues. The germline CDR1 and CDR2 sequences are SNHLY and FYNNEI.

The V call is TRBV6-1, the J call TRBJ1-3; D is unclear. Trimming removed 1 base from V and 0 bases from J, with 7 bases in between. From germline, CDR1 is MNHNS and CDR2 SASEGT. There are 15 residues in the CDR3. CDR3 in amino acids: CASSEDGNSGNTIYF. In DNA form, the CDR3 reads TGTGCCAGCAGTGAAGACGGGAACTCTGGAAACACCATATATTTT.

The chain carries TRBV2 and TRBJ2-5; tentative D call: TRBD1 (6 bases). The CDR3 has 15 residues. The germline V gene has CDR1 SNHLY and CDR2 FYNNEI. The ends were cut back, 4 bases at V and 5 bases at J, with 17 bases in the middle. The CDR3 DNA is TGTGCCAGCAGTGGATTATGGGGGCGCGGGGAGACCCAGTACTTC. This gives the protein CASSGLWGRGETQYF.

The chain is built from TRBV15 and TRBJ2-3; 8 nucleotides agree with TRBD2. V lost 1 base and J lost 2; bases outside the gene matches: 11. The germline V gene has CDR1 LNHNV and CDR2 YYDKDF (reference sequence). The CDR3 is made up of 18 amino acids. Here the CDR3 DNA reads TGTGCCACCAGCAGAGGGGCTAGCGGGCGATTATACACAGATACGCAGTATTTT. Translated: CATSRGASGRLYTDTQYF.

The V and J genes are TRBV7-2 and TRBJ1-5; TRBD1 matches at 7 bases. CDR1 SGHTA and CDR2 FQGNSA come from the germline V gene. The CDR3 is 15 amino acids. The V and J ends lost 5 bases and 2 bases, in that order; junction bases with no gene match: 6. The CDR3 nucleotides are TGTGCCAGCAGCCCTACAGGGGTGGGCAATCAGCCCCAGCATTTT. Its translation: CASSPTGVGNQPQHF.

The chain couples TRBV2 to TRBJ2-1, with 13 bases that match TRBD2. The CDR3 has 14 amino acids. CDR1 and CDR2 (germline): SNHLY, FYNNEI. The J segment lost 8 bases and the V segment lost 7 bases, leaving 5 bases of the junction unmatched. The CDR3 DNA is TGTGCCAGCACTACTAGCGGGGGGGTCGATGAGCAGTTCTTC. Amino acid sequence: CASTTSGGVDEQFF.

The V and J genes are TRBV18 and TRBJ1-6; D is possibly TRBD1 (5 bases). Trimming pared 5 bases from V and 8 bases from J, leaving 10 bases between. CDR3 length: 13 residues. The germline V gene has CDR1 KGHSH and CDR2 LQKENI. CDR3 DNA: TGTGCCAGCTCAATACAGGTTTATTCACCCCTCCACTTT. Translated, it gives CASSIQVYSPLHF.

The chain has TRBV9 and TRBJ2-5, with TRBD1 identical over 8 bases. This CDR3 spans 15 amino acids. Unmatched junction bases numbered 9, after V lost 4 bases and J lost 4 bases. Germline loops: CDR1 SGDLS, CDR2 YYNGEE. The CDR3 nucleotides are TGTGCCAGCAGCTCCAGGGGGCCTGGGGGAGAGACCCAGTACTTC. Translation: CASSSRGPGGETQYF.

The genes are TRBV19 and TRBJ2-3; 12 bases match TRBD2. V was clipped by 3 bases and J by 5 bases; unmatched bases: 6. The CDR3 contains 16 residues. Germline V CDR1 and CDR2: LNHDA, SQIVND (reference sequence). CDR3 in amino acids: CASSMASGGAGDTQYF. For the CDR3, the DNA is TGTGCCAGTAGTATGGCTAGCGGGGGGGCTGGAGATACGCAGTATTTT.

This chain joins TRBV25-1 and TRBJ1-4; D unclear. The V gene's germline CDR1 is MGHDK and CDR2 SYGVNS. The CDR3 loop spans 14 amino acids. V was pared by 3 bases and J by 0 bases, with 5 bases between. CDR3 region: CASSDRATNEKLFF. As DNA, the CDR3 is TGTGCCAGCAGTGATCGTGCAACTAATGAAAAACTGTTTTTT.

This chain uses TRBV2 with TRBJ2-1, with TRBD2 matching over 13 bases. CDR3 length: 21 amino acids. From germline, CDR1 is SNHLY and CDR2 FYNNEI. V shed 1 base, J shed 0 bases, and the junction held 12 bases outside the gene matches. CDR3 loop: CASSEEIAGTSGESSYNEQFF. The DNA of the CDR3 is TGTGCCAGCAGTGAAGAAATAGCGGGGACTAGCGGGGAGAGCTCCTACAATGAGCAGTTCTTC.

CDR3 sequence: CATSREVSGGAIEQFF. The DNA of the CDR3 is TGTGCCACCAGCAGAGAGGTTAGCGGGGGGGCCATTGAGCAGTTCTTC. The rearrangement uses TRBV15 and TRBJ2-1, with 11 bases lining up with TRBD2. The junction had 7 bases not matched to a gene; V was cut back by 0 bases and J by 9 bases. There are 16 residues in the CDR3. Germline CDR1 reads LNHNV; CDR2 reads YYDKDF (reference sequence). The variable domain in full, completed from reference TRBV15 and TRBJ2-1, reads DAMVIQNPRYQVTQFGKPVTLSCSQTLNHNVMYWYQQKSSQAPKLLFHYYDKDFNNEADTPDNFQSRRPNTSFCFLDIRSPGLGDTAMYLCATSREVSGGAIEQFFGPGTRLTVL.

The chain recombines TRBV6-6 with TRBJ2-2; the D gene is possibly TRBD2 (5 bases). The CDR3 consists of 16 residues. V was trimmed by 2 bases and J by 6 bases, leaving 16 bases between them. Germline V gene data show CDR1 as MNHNY and CDR2 as SVGAGI (reference sequence). CDR3 region: CASSYPASGRAGELFF. The CDR3 DNA follows: TGTGCCAGCAGTTACCCCGCCAGCGGAAGGGCCGGGGAGCTGTTTTTT.